Each of the 20 T cell receptor beta chains below was sequenced from the same sample in a study of T-cell memory formation after mild COVID-19. TCRdb passed the 5' RACE reads through MiXCR, listing each CDR3 protein once. There are about 340,000 distinct CDR3 sequences in the sample; around 15% occur only once, and around 24% lies in the top ten. Sequenced sample: PBMCs or a T cell subset sorted from them (not recorded which). Source of these receptors: a young man who had mild COVID-19 (a few samples of this study predate the infection). Cell type and time point are not known.

This clonotype was detected many times. J is TRBJ2-7 and V is TRBV3-2. TRBV3-2 corresponds to a pseudogene. The CDR3 length is 16 residues. The CDR3 DNA is TGTGCCAGCAGCCAAGATTTACCGCCTGCTACCTACGAGCAGTACGTC. Encoded protein: CASSQDLPPATYEQYV.

This clonotype came up a few times. This chain joins TRBV9 and TRBJ1-6, with unresolved D. This CDR3 contains 16 residues. The germline V gene encodes CDR1 SGDLS and CDR2 YYNGEE. V was cut by 4 bases and J by 5 bases, with 16 bases left in between. The CDR3 protein is CASSLGWFGDNSPLHF. The CDR3, as DNA: TGTGCCAGCAGCTTGGGGTGGTTCGGCGATAATTCACCCCTCCACTTT.

The table lists this clonotype with a few counts. The chain employs TRBV7-6 and TRBJ2-3; D is undetermined. The V and J ends lost 3 bases and 5 bases respectively, with 6 bases between them. This CDR3 has 12 amino acids. The germline V gene has CDR1 SGHVS and CDR2 FNYEAQ. The CDR3 region is CASSFFRDTQYF. The DNA of the CDR3 is TGTGCCAGCAGCTTTTTTCGAGATACGCAGTATTTT.

J is TRBJ2-3 and V is TRBV7-9; 9 bases line up with TRBD2. The germline gives CDR1 SEHNR, CDR2 FQNEAQ (reference sequence). V was pared by 4 bases and J by 2 bases, with 7 bases of the junction left unmatched. This CDR3 contains 16 residues. The CDR3 nucleotides read TGTGCCAGCAGCTCCTTGAGCGGGGGGATCACAGATACGCAGTATTTT. This sequence encodes CASSSLSGGITDTQYF.

This clonotype was observed a few times. This chain joins TRBV7-9 and TRBJ2-7; D is unclear. The length of the CDR3 is 11 residues. The V and J ends lost 0 bases and 7 bases respectively, with 4 bases between them. Germline CDR1 SEHNR, CDR2 FQNEAQ (reference sequence). The CDR3 is CASSLAEEQYF. The CDR3, as DNA: TGTGCCAGCAGCTTAGCAGAGGAGCAGTACTTC.

The chain carries TRBV24-1 and TRBJ2-2; D remains unclear. The germline V gene encodes CDR1 KGHDR and CDR2 SFDVKD. The CDR3 runs 14 residues. The V gene lost 8 bases and the J gene lost 0 bases, with 9 bases spanning the gap. The CDR3 is CATKVDPNTGELFF. The CDR3 DNA is TGTGCCACCAAAGTCGATCCGAACACCGGGGAGCTGTTTTTT.

This clonotype was detected only a few times. This chain joins TRBV5-1 and TRBJ2-5, with D tentatively TRBD1 or TRBD2 (5 bases each). V lost 4 bases and J 2 bases, leaving 21 bases between the germline ends. Germline V gene data show CDR1 as SGHRS and CDR2 as YFSETQ. This CDR3 region has 17 residues. This CDR3 is CASSRSQGRGRQETQYF. DNA for the CDR3: TGCGCCAGCAGCCGATCACAAGGCCGGGGCCGACAAGAGACCCAGTACTTC.

This clonotype was recorded only once. The V and J genes are TRBV7-9 and TRBJ2-7; D perhaps matches TRBD1 (5 bases). The V end lost 3 bases, the J end lost 2 bases, and 11 bases lay between the germline ends. The CDR3 has 14 residues. Germline V gives CDR1 SEHNR, CDR2 FQNEAQ (reference sequence). The CDR3 protein is CASSFGQGPYEQYV. The CDR3 region has the DNA TGTGCCAGCAGCTTTGGCCAGGGCCCCTACGAGCAGTACGTC.

The rearrangement links TRBV25-1 to TRBJ2-7; no reliable D call. V was clipped by 5 bases and J by 2 bases, with 4 bases between them. The CDR3 totals 11 residues. CDR1 and CDR2 from the germline V gene are MGHDK and SYGVNS. The CDR3 is CASSITYEQYF. DNA of the CDR3: TGTGCCAGCAGTATCACCTACGAGCAGTACTTC.

This clonotype has only a few counts. This sequence joins TRBV5-1 and TRBJ2-3, with a tentative D call TRBD2 (6 bases). Looked up from germline, CDR1 is SGHRS and CDR2 is YFSETQ. CDR3 length: 15 residues. Deletions cut 0 bases from V and 4 bases from J, with 12 bases between. CDR3 sequence: CASSLDDWDSDTQYF. CDR3 in DNA: TGCGCCAGCAGCTTGGATGATTGGGACTCAGATACGCAGTATTTT.

This clonotype has a count of ten or more. This chain links TRBV4-1 with TRBJ2-2; D is possibly TRBD1 (6 bases). V lost 2 bases and J lost 2, with 12 bases in between. In germline, CDR1 is MGHRA, CDR2 YSYEKL. The CDR3 has 16 amino acids. CDR3 sequence reads: CASSQKTGTNTGELFF. CDR3 nucleotide sequence: TGCGCCAGCAGCCAAAAAACCGGGACAAACACCGGGGAGCTGTTTTTT.

A few counts support this clonotype. The junction differs from germline at one of its ends, possibly a read error. The chain recombines TRBV11-3 with TRBJ2-1; D is ambiguous. Germline V gene lookup returns CDR1 SGHNT and CDR2 YENEEA. The CDR3 totals 13 residues. CDR3 in DNA: TGTGCCAGCAGCCCCAGCCCCTACTATGAGCAGTTCTTC. Its protein product is CASSPSPYYEQFF.

CDR3 sequence: CASSHDSQPQHF. DNA of the CDR3: TGTGCCAGCAGCCACGACAGCCAGCCCCAGCATTTT. The genes are TRBV7-9 and TRBJ1-5, with a tentative D call TRBD1 (5 bases). The V gene's germline CDR1 is SEHNR and CDR2 FQNEAQ (reference sequence). The CDR3 spans 12 residues. V was cut by 5 bases and J by 7 bases, with 9 bases left in between.

V and J are TRBV9 and TRBJ2-1; 9 bases are a match to TRBD2. Trimming removed 0 bases from V and 7 bases from J; junction bases left unmatched: 2. The CDR3 loop spans 14 amino acids. Germline V gives CDR1 SGDLS, CDR2 YYNGEE. The chain's CDR3 is CASSVALAGNEQFF. The CDR3 DNA is TGTGCCAGCAGCGTAGCGCTAGCGGGGAATGAGCAGTTCTTC.

This rearrangement joins TRBV7-6 to TRBJ2-3, with TRBD2 matching over 13 bases. The CDR3 has 17 amino acids. V gave up 5 bases and J gave up 5 bases; unmatched junction bases: 10. Germline CDR1 reads SGHVS; CDR2 reads FNYEAQ. In DNA form, the CDR3 reads TGTGCCAGCAGCCTCGGACTAGCGGGGGAGCGGGGAGATACGCAGTATTTT. Protein product: CASSLGLAGERGDTQYF.

The rearrangement links TRBV20-1 to TRBJ1-2, with D unclear. V lost 0 bases, J lost 2 bases, and 10 bases lay in between. CDR3 length: 14 residues. Germline CDR1 is DFQATT and CDR2 is SNEGSKA (reference sequence). CDR3: CSARDSSTNYGYTF. The CDR3 DNA follows: TGCAGTGCTAGAGATTCATCCACAAACTATGGCTACACCTTC.

V is TRBV29-1 and J is TRBJ2-7, with D possibly called TRBD1 or TRBD2 (5 bases each). Per the germline V gene, CDR1 is SQVTM and CDR2 is ANQGSEA. The CDR3 has 13 residues. Trimming left V 7 bases short and J 1 base short, with 14 bases between. CDR3 loop: CSAIGTASYEQYV. Written as DNA, the CDR3 is TGCAGCGCCATAGGGACGGCGTCCTACGAGCAGTACGTC.

In its sample, this clonotype was seen a few times. The chain employs TRBV2 and TRBJ2-2, with TRBD2 matching over 9 bases. With V trimmed by 6 bases and J by 2 bases, 13 bases remained unmatched. CDR1 is SNHLY, CDR2 FYNNEI, per germline. The CDR3 has 18 amino acids. The CDR3 sequence is CASRPVFSGGPNTGELFF. The CDR3 DNA reads as TGTGCCAGCAGACCAGTCTTCAGCGGGGGGCCCAACACCGGGGAGCTGTTTTTT.

Many counts were recorded for this clonotype. The V gene is TRBV7-9, the J gene TRBJ2-6; tentative D call: TRBD1 (5 bases). V dropped 8 bases and J dropped 0 bases, with 8 bases sitting between them. Looked up from germline, CDR1 is SEHNR and CDR2 is FQNEAQ (reference sequence). The CDR3 extends over 14 amino acids. The CDR3 sequence is CASADSSGANVLTF. CDR3 nucleotides: TGTGCCAGCGCAGACAGCTCTGGGGCCAACGTCCTGACTTTC. The full variable domain, its missing parts supplied by reference TRBV7-9 and TRBJ2-6, is DTGVSQNPRHKITKRGQNVTFRCDPISEHNRLYWYRQTLGQGPEFLTYFQNEAQLEKSRLLSDRFSAERPKGSFSTLEIQRTEQGDSAMYLCASADSSGANVLTFGAGSRLTVL.

In the case of this clonotype: The junction and the germline gene differ at one end; a read error may be behind it. The V and J genes are TRBV2 and TRBJ2-1, with unresolved D. The CDR3 runs to 11 residues. Per the germline V gene, CDR1 is SNHLY and CDR2 is FYNNEI. CDR3 sequence (DNA): TGTGCCAGCCGCGATTACAATCAGCAGTTCTTC. This encodes CASRDYNQQFF.